The sequence of this T cell receptor beta chain was determined in a study of shared clonotypes between healthy human individuals. Points from the study as a whole: Sorted-subset sequencing, rarefaction showed, was incomplete despite large depth.

CD8 cells classed as naive were CD45RO-negative and positively selected for CCR7, excluding terminally differentiated effector memory CD45RA+ cells. Note on this clone: The antigen is not known.

Source study methods: ImmunoSEQ output held junction-only sequences without quality scores, so filtering differed. TCRdb's copy holds only in-frame clones and misses some; the assay was immunoSEQ multiplex PCR. The DNA was the basis for D and trimming; V, J and clone size are from that table. The sample holds roughly 1,800,000 clones, about 95% seen once. The sequence was collected from a man aged 18 to 29 in good health. Sequencing was carried out using naive CD8+ T cells sorted from blood.

CDR3 in DNA: TGTGCCAGCAGCAGTCTACAGGGGGCGCCCCTCGCAGATACGCAGTATTTT. Its translation: CASSSLQGAPLADTQYF. The chain joins TRBV21-1 to TRBJ2-3; the D segment call TRBD1 is taken from the table without a DNA check. TRBV21-1 represents a pseudogene. CDR3 length: 17 residues.